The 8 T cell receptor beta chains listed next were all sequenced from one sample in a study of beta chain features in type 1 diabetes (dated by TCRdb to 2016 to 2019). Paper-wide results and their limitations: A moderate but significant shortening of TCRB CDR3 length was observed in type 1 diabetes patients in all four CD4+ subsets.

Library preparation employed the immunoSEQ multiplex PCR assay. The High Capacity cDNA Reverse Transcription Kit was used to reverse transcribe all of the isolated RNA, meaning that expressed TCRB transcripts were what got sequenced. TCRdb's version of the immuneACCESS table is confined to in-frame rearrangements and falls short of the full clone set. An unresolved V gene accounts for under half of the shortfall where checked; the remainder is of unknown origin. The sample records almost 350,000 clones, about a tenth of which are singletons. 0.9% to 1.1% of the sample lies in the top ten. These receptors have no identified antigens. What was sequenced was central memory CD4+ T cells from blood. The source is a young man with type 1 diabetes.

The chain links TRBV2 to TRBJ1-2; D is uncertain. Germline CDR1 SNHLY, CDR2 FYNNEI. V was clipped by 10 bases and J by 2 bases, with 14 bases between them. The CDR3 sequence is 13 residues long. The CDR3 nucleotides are TGTGCCACCAGCCCACAGAAAAACTATGGCTACACCTTC. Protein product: CATSPQKNYGYTF.

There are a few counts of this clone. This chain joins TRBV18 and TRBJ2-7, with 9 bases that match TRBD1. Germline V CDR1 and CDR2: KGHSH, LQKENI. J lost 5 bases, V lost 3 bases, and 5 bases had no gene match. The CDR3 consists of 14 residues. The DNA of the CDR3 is TGTGCCAGCTCACCCCCGGACAGGGGTAACGAGCAGTACTTC. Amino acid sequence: CASSPPDRGNEQYF.

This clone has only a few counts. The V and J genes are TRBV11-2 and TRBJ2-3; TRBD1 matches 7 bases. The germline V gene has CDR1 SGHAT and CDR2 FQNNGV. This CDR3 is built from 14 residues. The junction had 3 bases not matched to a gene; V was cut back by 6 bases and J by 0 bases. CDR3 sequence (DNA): TGTGCCAGCAGGAGGGGGCGGAGCACAGATACGCAGTATTTT. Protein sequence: CASRRGRSTDTQYF.

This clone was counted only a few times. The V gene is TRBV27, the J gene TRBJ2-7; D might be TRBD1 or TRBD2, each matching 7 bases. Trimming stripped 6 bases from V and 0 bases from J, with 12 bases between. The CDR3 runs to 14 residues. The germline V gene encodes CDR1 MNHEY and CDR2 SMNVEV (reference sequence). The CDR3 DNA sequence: TGTGCCAGCAGAGACAGGGAGGGCTCCTACGAGCAGTACTTC. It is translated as CASRDREGSYEQYF.

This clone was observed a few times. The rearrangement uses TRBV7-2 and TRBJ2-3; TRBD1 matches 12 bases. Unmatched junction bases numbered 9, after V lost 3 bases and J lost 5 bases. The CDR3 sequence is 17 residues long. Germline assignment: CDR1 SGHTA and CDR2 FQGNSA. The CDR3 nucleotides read TGTGCCAGCAGCTTGGTGCTCCGGGACAGGGGGCAAGATACGCAGTATTTT. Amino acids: CASSLVLRDRGQDTQYF. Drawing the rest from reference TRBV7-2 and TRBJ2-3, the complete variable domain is GAGVSQSPSNKVTEKGKDVELRCDPISGHTALYWYRQSLGQGLEFLIYFQGNSAPDKSGLPSDRFSAERTGGSVSTLTIQRTQQEDSAVYLCASSLVLRDRGQDTQYFGPGTRLTVL.

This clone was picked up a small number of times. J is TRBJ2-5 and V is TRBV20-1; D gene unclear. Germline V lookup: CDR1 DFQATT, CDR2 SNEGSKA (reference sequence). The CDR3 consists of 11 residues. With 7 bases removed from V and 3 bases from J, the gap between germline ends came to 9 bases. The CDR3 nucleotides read TGCAGTGGGGCAGAGGAAGAGACCCAGTACTTC. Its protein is CSGAEEETQYF.

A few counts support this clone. Here the CDR3 reads CASGLVGSSYGYTF. CDR3 nucleotide sequence: TGTGCTAGTGGTTTGGTAGGGTCTAGCTATGGCTACACCTTC. The V call is TRBV12-5, the J call TRBJ1-2, with D uncertain. The V end was cut by 0 bases, the J end by 4 bases, with 9 bases between. The germline V gene has CDR1 LGHNT and CDR2 FRNRAP. The CDR3 is 14 residues long.

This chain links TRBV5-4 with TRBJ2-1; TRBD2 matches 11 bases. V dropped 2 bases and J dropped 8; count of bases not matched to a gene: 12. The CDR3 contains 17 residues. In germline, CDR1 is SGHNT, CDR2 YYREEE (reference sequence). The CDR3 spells CASSFRLSSGGIDEQFF. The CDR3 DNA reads TGTGCCAGCAGCTTCAGGCTATCTAGCGGGGGGATTGATGAGCAGTTCTTC.